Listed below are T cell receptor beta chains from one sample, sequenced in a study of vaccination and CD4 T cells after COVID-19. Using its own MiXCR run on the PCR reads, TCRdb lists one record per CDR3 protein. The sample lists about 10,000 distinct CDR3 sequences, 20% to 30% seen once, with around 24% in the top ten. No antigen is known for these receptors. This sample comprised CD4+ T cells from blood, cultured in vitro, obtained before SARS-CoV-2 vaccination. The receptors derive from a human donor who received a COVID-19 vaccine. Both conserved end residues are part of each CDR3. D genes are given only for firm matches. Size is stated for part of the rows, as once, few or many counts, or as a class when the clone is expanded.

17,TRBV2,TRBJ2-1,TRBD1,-,CASSRSPGQGAYNEQFF,TGTGCCAGCAGTCGATCACCGGGACAGGGGGCCTACAATGAGCAGTTCTTC
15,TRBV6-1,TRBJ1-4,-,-,CASTEQQTTNEKLFF,TGTGCCAGCACTGAACAGCAGACAACTAATGAAAAACTGTTTTTT
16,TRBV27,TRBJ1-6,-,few,CASSLLEIGYNSPLHF,TGTGCCAGCAGTTTGTTAGAGATCGGTTATAATTCACCCCTCCACTTT
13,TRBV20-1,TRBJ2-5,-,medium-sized,CSAQDSPGETQYF,TGCAGTGCTCAGGACTCTCCAGGGGAGACCCAGTACTTC
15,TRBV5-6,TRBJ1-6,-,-,CASSLLEGRDSPLHF,TGTGCCAGCAGCTTGCTGGAGGGAAGGGATTCACCCCTCCACTTT
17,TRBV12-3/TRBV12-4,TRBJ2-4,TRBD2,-,CASSFRSGGVGKNIQYF,TGTGCCAGCAGTTTTAGGAGCGGGGGGGTGGGCAAAAACATTCAGTACTTC
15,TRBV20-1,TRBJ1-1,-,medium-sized,CSARAHRGAGDEAFF,TGCAGTGCTAGAGCACATCGCGGGGCAGGCGACGAAGCTTTCTTT
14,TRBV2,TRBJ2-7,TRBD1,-,CASSKTTGAYEQYF,TGTGCCAGCAGCAAGACGACAGGGGCCTACGAGCAGTACTTC
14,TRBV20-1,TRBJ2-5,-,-,CSASGGMGRETQYF,TGCAGTGCTAGTGGGGGGATGGGGCGGGAGACCCAGTACTTC
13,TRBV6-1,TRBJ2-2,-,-,CASGYRSRGELFF,TGTGCCAGCGGATACAGGTCCCGGGGGGAGCTGTTTTTT
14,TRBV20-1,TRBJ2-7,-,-,CSADAGTGVYEQYF,TGCAGTGCCGACGCGGGAACAGGGGTCTACGAGCAGTACTTC
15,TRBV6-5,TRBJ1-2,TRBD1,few,CASSYALTGNYGYTF,TGTGCCAGCAGTTACGCCTTGACAGGGAACTATGGCTACACCTTC
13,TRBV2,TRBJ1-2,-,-,CAGSEGGDYGYTF,TGTGCCGGCAGTGAAGGAGGGGACTATGGCTACACCTTC
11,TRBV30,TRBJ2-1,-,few,CAWRSYNEQFF,TGTGCCTGGAGAAGCTACAATGAGCAGTTCTTC
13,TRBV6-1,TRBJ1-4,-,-,CASRREVQEKLFF,TGTGCCAGCAGGAGGGAGGTTCAAGAAAAACTGTTTTTT
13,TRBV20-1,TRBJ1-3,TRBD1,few,CSATNRGENTIYF,TGCAGTGCCACCAACAGGGGTGAAAACACCATATATTTT
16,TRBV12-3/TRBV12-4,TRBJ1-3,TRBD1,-,CASTPTGQPTGNTIYF,TGTGCCAGCACCCCGACAGGGCAACCTACTGGAAACACCATATATTTT
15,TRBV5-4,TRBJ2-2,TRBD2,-,CASSAGLGWSGELFF,TGTGCCAGCAGCGCTGGACTAGGGTGGAGCGGGGAGCTGTTTTTT